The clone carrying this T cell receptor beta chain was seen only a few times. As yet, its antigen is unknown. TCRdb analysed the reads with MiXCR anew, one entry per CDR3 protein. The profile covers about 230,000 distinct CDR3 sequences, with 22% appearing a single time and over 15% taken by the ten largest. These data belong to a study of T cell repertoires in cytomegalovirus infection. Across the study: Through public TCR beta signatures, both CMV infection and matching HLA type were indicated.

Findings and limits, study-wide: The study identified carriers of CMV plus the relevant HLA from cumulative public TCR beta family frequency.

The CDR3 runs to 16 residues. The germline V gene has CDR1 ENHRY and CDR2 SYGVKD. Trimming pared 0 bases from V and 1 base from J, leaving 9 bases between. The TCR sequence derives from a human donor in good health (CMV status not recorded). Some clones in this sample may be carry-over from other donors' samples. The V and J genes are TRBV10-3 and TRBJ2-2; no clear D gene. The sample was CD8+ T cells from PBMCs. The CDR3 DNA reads TGTGCCATCAGTGAGTCGAGAGAGGTGAACACCGGGGAGCTGTTTTTT. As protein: CAISESREVNTGELFF.